The entry below gives a single T cell receptor (beta chain) sequence along with its context. Its target is not known. Germline V gives CDR1 SGHRS, CDR2 YFSETQ. Germline trimming cut 8 bases from V and 0 bases from J; bases unmatched to any gene: 8. The CDR3 has 15 amino acids. Time point described: week 35, safety follow-up. All doses held 300 ug of mutant IDH1 20-mer peptide, with topical imiquimod. The data were taken from a study of a mutant IDH1 vaccine in newly diagnosed glioma. On the study more broadly: Vaccines were first given 4-6 weeks after radiotherapy alone, or with temozolomide cycles. Averaging 40.4 years of age, treated patients were 62.5% male and roughly 40% female. General study results and limits: Pseudoprogression appears to have had no connection to changes in top peripheral T cell clonotypes.

Libraries were prepared by immunoSEQ multiplex PCR; TCRdb keeps only in-frame clonotypes and omits some of them. There are roughly 44,000 clones in the sample; 65% to 90% occur only once, and around 4.5% lies in the top ten. The sequence derives from a woman in her 40s with glioma. Some clones in this sample may be carry-over from other donors' samples. The chain recombines TRBV5-1 with TRBJ2-1, with 7 positions matching TRBD1. The input for sequencing was PBMCs, taken from a glioma patient whose treatment included an IDH1 peptide vaccine. CDR3 in amino acids: CASKGAGSSYNEQFF. For the CDR3, the DNA is TGCGCCAGTAAGGGGGCGGGCAGCTCCTACAATGAGCAGTTCTTC.